Listed below are T cell receptor beta chains from one sample, sequenced in a study of T cell repertoires in cytomegalovirus infection. TCRdb called the reads again in MiXCR, with one record for every CDR3 protein. The table lists roughly 860,000 distinct CDR3 sequences, approximately 29% of them singletons. Their antigen targets remain unknown. The sample in question was cultured CD8+ T cells from PBMCs, obtained from culture after CMV antigen stimulation. Source of these receptors: a human donor in good health (CMV status not recorded). Some clones in this sample may be carry-over from other donors' samples. Each CDR3 is given with its conserved first and last residue. D genes are given only for firm matches. The size of a clone is reported for some rows only, either as once, few or many, or as a class for expanded clones.

>TRBV27|.|.|14|TRBJ2-1
CASRTPSSYNEQFF
TGTGCCAGCCGAACTCCAAGCTCCTACAATGAGCAGTTCTTC
>TRBV6-2/TRBV6-3|.|few|17|TRBJ2-3
CASSYFRAGGDTDTQYF
TGTGCCAGCAGTTACTTCAGGGCGGGTGGAGATACAGATACGCAGTATTTT
>TRBV10-3|TRBD1|.|18|TRBJ1-6
CAISPLTGGSLGNSPLHF
TGTGCCATCAGTCCCCTGACAGGGGGCTCTCTCGGTAATTCACCCCTCCACTTT
>TRBV10-3|TRBD1|.|16|TRBJ2-1
CAISSPGQGEYNEQFF
TGTGCCATCAGTTCCCCAGGACAGGGGGAATACAATGAGCAGTTCTTC
>TRBV14|TRBD1|few|15|TRBJ2-3
CASSPDRGLTNTQYF
TGTGCCAGCAGTCCTGACAGGGGGCTTACAAATACGCAGTATTTT
>TRBV6-6|.|.|15|TRBJ1-2
CASSYVAREGNGYTF
TGTGCCAGCAGTTACGTCGCCAGGGAAGGAAATGGCTACACCTTC
>TRBV5-6|.|.|14|TRBJ2-1
CASSLGRVYNEQFF
TGTGCCAGCAGCTTGGGTAGGGTCTACAATGAGCAGTTCTTC
>TRBV10-3|TRBD1|.|15|TRBJ2-7
CAISDTGTGKLEQYF
TGTGCCATCAGTGACACCGGGACAGGGAAACTCGAGCAGTACTTC
>TRBV12-3/TRBV12-4|.|.|17|TRBJ2-4
CASSLEVGPLAKNIQYF
TGTGCCAGCAGTTTAGAGGTCGGACCTCTAGCCAAAAACATTCAGTACTTC
>TRBV7-6|TRBD2|.|14|TRBJ2-7
CTSSGLAGGAEQYF
TGTACCAGCAGCGGACTAGCGGGGGGCGCTGAGCAGTACTTC
>TRBV7-6|.|few|14|TRBJ2-3
CASSPSPGADTQYF
TGTGCCAGCAGCCCCTCACCTGGGGCAGATACGCAGTATTTT
>TRBV7-9|.|few|15|TRBJ2-1
CASRLRGETYNEQFF
TGTGCCAGCAGGCTCAGGGGCGAAACCTACAATGAGCAGTTCTTC
>TRBV28|.|many|13|TRBJ1-2
CASSLQRARGYTF
TGTGCCAGCAGTTTGCAGAGGGCGCGAGGCTACACCTTC
>TRBV7-2|.|many|11|TRBJ1-2
CASIQGYGYTF
TGTGCCAGCATCCAGGGGTATGGCTACACCTTC
>TRBV6-8|.|.|15|TRBJ2-1
CASPCLWGLYNEQFF
TGTGCCAGCCCCTGTTTATGGGGGCTGTACAATGAGCAGTTCTTC
>TRBV6-2/TRBV6-3|.|.|13|TRBJ1-1
CASSWGVGTEAFF
TGTGCCAGCAGTTGGGGGGTTGGCACTGAAGCTTTCTTT
>TRBV7-6|.|.|11|TRBJ2-5
CAISGGETQYF
TGTGCCATATCGGGTGGCGAGACCCAGTACTTC
>TRBV10-2|.|.|13|TRBJ2-2
CASSFRSAGELFF
TGCGCCAGCAGTTTTAGGTCCGCCGGGGAGCTGTTTTTT
>TRBV13|TRBD1|.|13|TRBJ2-1
CASSEDRRHEQFF
TGTGCCAGCAGCGAGGACAGGAGGCATGAGCAGTTCTTC
>TRBV27|.|.|13|TRBJ1-2
CASRTVGTRGYTF
TGTGCCAGCAGGACAGTCGGTACACGGGGCTACACCTTC
>TRBV7-9|.|few|15|TRBJ2-5
CASSLEGGRMETQYF
TGTGCCAGCAGCTTAGAAGGAGGCCGAATGGAGACCCAGTACTTC
>TRBV7-6|TRBD1|few|17|TRBJ1-1
CASSLAAGQGLNTEAFF
TGTGCCAGCAGCTTAGCGGCAGGACAGGGTTTGAACACTGAAGCTTTCTTT
>TRBV5-1|.|many|12|TRBJ1-1
CASSGLNTEAFF
TGCGCCAGCAGTGGGTTGAACACTGAAGCTTTCTTT
>TRBV6-5|.|.|15|TRBJ2-5
CASSYKVGVRETQYF
TGTGCCAGCAGTTACAAGGTTGGGGTCAGGGAGACCCAGTACTTC
>TRBV19|.|.|15|TRBJ2-1
CASTPPDRSYNEQFF
TGTGCCAGTACCCCTCCCGACCGCTCCTACAATGAGCAGTTCTTC
>TRBV5-4|.|.|14|TRBJ2-1
CASSGQGKRNEQFF
TGTGCCAGCAGCGGCCAGGGTAAACGCAATGAGCAGTTCTTC
>TRBV19|.|.|13|TRBJ1-1
CASSQRTNTEAFF
TGTGCCAGTAGCCAGCGAACGAACACTGAAGCTTTCTTT
>TRBV6-2/TRBV6-3|.|.|13|TRBJ2-1
CASSYSGYNGQFF
TGTGCCAGCAGTTACTCCGGCTACAATGGGCAGTTCTTC
>TRBV4-1|.|.|14|TRBJ2-1
CASRQGGTFNGQFF
TGCGCCAGCAGACAAGGGGGAACTTTCAATGGGCAGTTCTTC
>TRBV7-9|TRBD1|.|16|TRBJ1-1
CASSLTGTGRGTEAFF
TGTGCCAGCAGCTTAACCGGGACAGGGCGGGGGACTGAAGCTTTCTTT
>TRBV9|.|.|17|TRBJ1-5
CASSYGGGGDSNQPQHF
TGTGCCAGCAGCTACGGGGGAGGGGGGGATAGCAATCAGCCCCAGCATTTT
>TRBV4-1|TRBD1|few|15|TRBJ1-1
CASRRGQTQNTEAFF
TGCGCCAGCAGAAGGGGACAGACGCAGAACACTGAAGCTTTCTTT
>TRBV5-1|TRBD1|few|14|TRBJ2-7
CASAGDRGPHEQYF
TGCGCCAGCGCCGGGGACAGGGGGCCCCACGAGCAGTACTTC
>TRBV7-9|.|.|15|TRBJ2-3
CASSCLEGSTDTQYF
TGTGCCAGCAGCTGTCTAGAGGGTAGCACAGATACGCAGTATTTT
>TRBV27|.|few|17|TRBJ2-3
CASSLAGLETSTDTQYF
TGTGCCAGCAGTTTGGCTGGACTGGAGACTAGCACAGATACGCAGTATTTT
>TRBV14|.|few|13|TRBJ1-2
CASSPGIRGGYTF
TGTGCCAGCAGCCCGGGGATCAGGGGTGGCTACACCTTC
>TRBV24-1|TRBD2|.|21|TRBJ2-3
CATSDPWTSGGLVTSTDTQYF
TGTGCCACCAGTGATCCATGGACTAGCGGGGGCCTAGTTACCAGCACAGATACGCAGTATTTT
>TRBV7-2|.|.|11|TRBJ1-1
CASSVDGSAFF
TGTGCCAGCAGCGTCGACGGCTCGGCTTTCTTT